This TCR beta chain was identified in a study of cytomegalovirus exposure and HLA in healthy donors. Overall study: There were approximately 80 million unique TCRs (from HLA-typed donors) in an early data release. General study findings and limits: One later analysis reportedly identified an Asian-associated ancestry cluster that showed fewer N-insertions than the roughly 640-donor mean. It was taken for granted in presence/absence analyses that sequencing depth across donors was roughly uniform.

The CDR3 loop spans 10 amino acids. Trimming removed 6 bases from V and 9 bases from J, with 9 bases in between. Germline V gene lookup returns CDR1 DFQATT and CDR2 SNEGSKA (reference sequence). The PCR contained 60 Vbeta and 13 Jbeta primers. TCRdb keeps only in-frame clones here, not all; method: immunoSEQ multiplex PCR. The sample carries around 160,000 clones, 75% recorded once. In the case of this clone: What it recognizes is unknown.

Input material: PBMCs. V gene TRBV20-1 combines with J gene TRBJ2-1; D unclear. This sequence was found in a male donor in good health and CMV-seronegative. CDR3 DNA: TGCAGTGCCGTCAGAAGTGAGCAGTTCTTC. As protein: CSAVRSEQFF.